Here is one TCR beta chain with its context. These data come from a study of blood T cell repertoires in COVID-19. Looking at the study overall: Acute and convalescent COVID-19 specimens originated in the United States, Italy and Spain. In each case, the material was cDNA or gDNA derived from T cells, B-cell-depleted T cells, or PBMCs.

Trimming removed 1 base at V and 8 bases at J, with 11 bases between. Per the germline V gene, CDR1 is SGHDN and CDR2 is FVKESK. The CDR3 extends over 13 amino acids. Per the original methods: Amplification of reference gene primers provided the estimated nucleated cell counts. Clones were sequenced by immunoSEQ multiplex PCR, and TCRdb holds only the in-frame ones, with some missing. V, J and clone size derive from that table, while D and trimming were established from the DNA sequence. The table has about 60,000 clones, more than 75% seen once. The sequence was collected from a man older than 75 with acute or convalescent COVID-19. Source material: peripheral blood. This sequence joins TRBV14 and TRBJ1-2; unclear D gene. The CDR3 coding sequence is TGTGCCAGCAGCCAAGGCCGAAACTTAGGCTACACCTTC. Translation gives CASSQGRNLGYTF.